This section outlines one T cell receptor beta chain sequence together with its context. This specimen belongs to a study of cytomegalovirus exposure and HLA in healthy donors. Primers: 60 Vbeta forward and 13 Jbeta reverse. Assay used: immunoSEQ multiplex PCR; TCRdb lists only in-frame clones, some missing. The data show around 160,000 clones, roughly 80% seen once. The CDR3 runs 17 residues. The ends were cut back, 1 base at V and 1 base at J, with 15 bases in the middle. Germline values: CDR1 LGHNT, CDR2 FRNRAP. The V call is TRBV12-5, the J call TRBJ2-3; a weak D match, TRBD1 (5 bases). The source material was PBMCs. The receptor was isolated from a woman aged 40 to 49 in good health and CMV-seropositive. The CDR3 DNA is TGTGCTAGTGGTTTGGCCCCGACAGTTATGGGCACAGATACGCAGTATTTT. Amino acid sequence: CASGLAPTVMGTDTQYF. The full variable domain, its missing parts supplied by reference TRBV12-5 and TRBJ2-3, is DARVTQTPRHKVTEMGQEVTMRCQPILGHNTVFWYRQTMMQGLELLAYFRNRAPLDDSGMPKDRFSAEMPDATLATLKIQPSEPRDSAVYFCASGLAPTVMGTDTQYFGPGTRLTVL.